A selection of T cell receptor beta chains follows, all from one sample in a study of blood T cells in healthy people across ages. TCRdb reprocessed the 5' RACE reads with MiXCR, giving one entry per CDR3 protein. The sample includes roughly 500,000 distinct CDR3 sequences, around 24% of them seen just once. These data also formed part of another study, on T cells of mothers and their children.

Material: blood. The receptors stem from a boy between 10 and 17 years old in good health. The CDR3 runs from the conserved cysteine through the conserved F or W. The D gene is left open where the match is weak. Not all rows give a size; the values are once, few, many and, for expanded clones, a class.

J gene: TRBJ2-7
clone size: few
D gene: TRBD1
V gene: TRBV20-1
CDR3 protein: CSASGQGIPLAEQYF
CDR3 DNA: TGCAGTGCTAGCGGACAGGGGATTCCTTTGGCCGAGCAGTACTTC

J gene: TRBJ2-1
clone size: .
D gene: TRBD1
V gene: TRBV12-5
CDR3 protein: CATGTGIWGRLAFF
CDR3 DNA: TGTGCTACCGGGACAGGGATTTGGGGACGGCTAGCGTTCTTC

J gene: TRBJ1-2
clone size: few
D gene: .
V gene: TRBV28
CDR3 protein: CASSLRPGGTYGYTF
CDR3 DNA: TGTGCCAGCAGTTTACGCCCGGGGGGAACCTATGGCTACACCTTC

J gene: TRBJ2-7
clone size: .
D gene: TRBD2
V gene: TRBV27
CDR3 protein: CASSLESGGLFEQYF
CDR3 DNA: TGTGCCAGCAGTTTGGAATCGGGGGGGCTTTTCGAGCAGTACTTC

J gene: TRBJ1-2
clone size: .
D gene: .
V gene: TRBV6-5
CDR3 protein: CASWWMGLGYTF
CDR3 DNA: TGTGCCAGTTGGTGGATGGGGCTTGGCTACACCTTC

J gene: TRBJ2-5
clone size: .
D gene: TRBD2
V gene: TRBV28
CDR3 protein: CASNERDGTQYF
CDR3 DNA: TGTGCCAGCAATGAGCGGGATGGGACCCAGTACTTC

J gene: TRBJ1-2
clone size: .
D gene: .
V gene: TRBV7-9
CDR3 protein: CASEVALGGYTF
CDR3 DNA: TGTGCCAGCGAAGTCGCCTTGGGTGGCTACACCTTC

J gene: TRBJ2-3
clone size: .
D gene: .
V gene: TRBV7-2
CDR3 protein: CASSLDGMWGRSTDTQYF
CDR3 DNA: TGTGCCAGCAGCTTAGACGGGATGTGGGGCAGAAGCACAGATACGCAGTATTTT

J gene: TRBJ1-2
clone size: .
D gene: .
V gene: TRBV20-1
CDR3 protein: CSASPSYGGGRDDGYTF
CDR3 DNA: TGCAGTGCTAGCCCTAGCTATGGTGGAGGGAGGGACGATGGCTACACCTTC

J gene: TRBJ2-5
clone size: few
D gene: .
V gene: TRBV28
CDR3 protein: CASSLGDLISRETQYF
CDR3 DNA: TGTGCCAGCAGTTTAGGGGACCTAATTTCCCGGGAGACCCAGTACTTC

J gene: TRBJ2-5
clone size: few
D gene: TRBD2
V gene: TRBV24-1
CDR3 protein: CATSPGGSLETQYF
CDR3 DNA: TGTGCCACCTCCCCGGGGGGGTCTCTCGAGACCCAGTACTTC

J gene: TRBJ2-7
clone size: .
D gene: .
V gene: TRBV9
CDR3 protein: CASPGRVTYEQYF
CDR3 DNA: TGTGCCAGCCCCGGTAGGGTTACCTACGAGCAGTACTTC

J gene: TRBJ2-5
clone size: few
D gene: .
V gene: TRBV2
CDR3 protein: CASKALAARKTQYF
CDR3 DNA: TGTGCCAGCAAGGCACTAGCAGCCCGTAAGACCCAGTACTTC